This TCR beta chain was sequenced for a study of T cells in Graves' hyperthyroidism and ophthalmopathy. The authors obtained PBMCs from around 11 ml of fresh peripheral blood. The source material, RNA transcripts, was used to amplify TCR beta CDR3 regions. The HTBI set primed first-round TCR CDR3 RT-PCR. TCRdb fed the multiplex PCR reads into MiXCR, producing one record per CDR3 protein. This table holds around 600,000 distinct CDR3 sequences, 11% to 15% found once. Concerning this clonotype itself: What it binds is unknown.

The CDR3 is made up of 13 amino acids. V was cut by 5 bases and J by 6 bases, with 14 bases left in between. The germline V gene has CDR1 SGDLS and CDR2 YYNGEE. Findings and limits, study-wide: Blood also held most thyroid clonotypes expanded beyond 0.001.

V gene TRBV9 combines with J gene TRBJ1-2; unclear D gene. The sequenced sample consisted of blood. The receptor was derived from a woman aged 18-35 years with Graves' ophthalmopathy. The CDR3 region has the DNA TGTGCCAGCAGGAAGGTGGGGTCGCATGGCTACACCTTC. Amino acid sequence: CASRKVGSHGYTF.